This T cell receptor beta chain was sequenced in a study of T cell repertoires in ileal Crohn's disease. General observations from the study: Compared with non-smokers, active smokers at surgery showed more clonal expansions. High-frequency clones were more common in sorted CD8 than CD4 cells.

This clone was detected a few times. The antigen remains undetermined. Sequenced by immunoSEQ multiplex PCR; TCRdb stores in-frame clones only, minus some. The sample contains more than 4,000 clones, around 80% of which appear only once. Trimming cost V 4 bases and J 2 bases, with 14 bases left between them. Germline CDR1 reads SGHRS; CDR2 reads YFSETQ. CDR3 length equals 15 residues. This TCR came from an adult with Crohn's disease. Sequencing used ileal tissue. This chain joins TRBV5-1 and TRBJ2-3; D might be TRBD2 (6 bases). The CDR3 region has the DNA TGCGCCAGCAGCCGGACTACCGGGATCACAGATACGCAGTATTTT. Its protein is CASSRTTGITDTQYF.